Sequencing of this T cell receptor beta chain was carried out in a study of cytomegalovirus exposure and HLA in healthy donors. In the PCR, 60 Vbeta and 13 Jbeta primers were used. Profiling relied on immunoSEQ multiplex PCR, and the TCRdb table lists in-frame clones only, not all of them. The data hold about 95,000 clones, with 75% to 85% observed a single time. The germline CDR1 and CDR2 sequences are MNHEY and SMNVEV (reference sequence). CDR3 length: 17 amino acids. V gave up 3 bases and J gave up 7 bases; unmatched junction bases: 15. This chain joins TRBV27 and TRBJ2-1, with 7 bases identical to TRBD1. The sequence was collected from a middle-aged woman in good health and CMV-seronegative. Sequenced sample: PBMCs. The CDR3 DNA sequence: TGTGCCAGCAGTTTTACCCCGACAGGGTACCTTTCGAATGAGCAGTTCTTC. It specifies CASSFTPTGYLSNEQFF.